This T cell receptor (beta chain) was identified during a study of blood T cell repertoires in COVID-19. As for the study in general: Sites across the United States, Italy and Spain contributed samples from acute and convalescent COVID-19. T cells, B-cell-depleted T cells, or PBMCs provided the cDNA or gDNA that served as material.

Donors were grouped by their self-reported clinical history. Original processing notes: Estimated nucleated cell counts came from reference gene primer amplification. Data came from immunoSEQ multiplex PCR; TCRdb stores just in-frame clones and leaves some out. V, J and clone size are those of that table, while D and trimming were read from the DNA. The data contain 45,000 to 55,000 clones, about 72% of them singletons. CDR1 SQVTM and CDR2 ANQGSEA come from the germline V gene. CDR3 length: 12 residues. V lost 6 bases and J lost 5, with 13 bases in between. The sequenced sample was PBMCs or T cells enriched from blood (not recorded which). This sequence joins TRBV29-1 and TRBJ1-1; tentative D call: TRBD1 (6 bases). The source is a woman aged 50 to 65 with acute COVID-19. CDR3: CSVMGAGTEAFF. The CDR3 DNA follows: TGCAGCGTCATGGGGGCTGGTACTGAAGCTTTCTTT.